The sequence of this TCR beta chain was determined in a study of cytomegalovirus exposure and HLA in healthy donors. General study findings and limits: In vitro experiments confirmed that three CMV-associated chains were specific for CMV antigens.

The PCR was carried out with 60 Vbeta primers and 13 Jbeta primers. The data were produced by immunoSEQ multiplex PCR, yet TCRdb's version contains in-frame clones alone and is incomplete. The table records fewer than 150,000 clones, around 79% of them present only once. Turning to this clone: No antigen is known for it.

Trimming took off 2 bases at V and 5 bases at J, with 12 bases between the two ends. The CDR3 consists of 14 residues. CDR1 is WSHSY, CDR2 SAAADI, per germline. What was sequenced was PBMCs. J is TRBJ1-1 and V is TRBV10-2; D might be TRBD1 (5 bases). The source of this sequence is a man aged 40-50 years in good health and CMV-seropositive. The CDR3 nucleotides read TGCGCCAGCAGTGAGCCGGGACTTTCTACTGAAGCTTTCTTT. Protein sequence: CASSEPGLSTEAFF.